Following are 3 T cell receptor beta chains from one sample sequenced in a study of shared clonotypes between healthy human individuals. The assay was immunoSEQ multiplex PCR, and TCRdb's table has in-frame clones only and misses some. The sample records a few million clones, around 93% being singletons. Material for sequencing was naive CD4+ T cells from PBMCs. Subset denoted: CD45RA+ positively selected. The receptors here all came from a man between 18 and 29 years old in good health. Some clones in this sample may be carry-over from other donors' samples.

The chain couples TRBV5-6 to TRBJ2-5, with D perhaps TRBD2 (6 bases). There are 11 residues in the CDR3. Trimming took off 7 bases at V and 7 bases at J, with 11 bases between the two ends. Germline V gene sequence: CDR1 SGHDT, CDR2 YYEEEE. CDR3 region: CASSRRGTQYF. DNA of the CDR3: TGTGCCAGCTCCAGGAGGGGGACCCAGTACTTC.

This clone was observed a handful of times. The J gene is TRBJ2-1, the V gene TRBV5-1; D may correspond to TRBD1 or TRBD2 (5 bases each). From germline, CDR1 is SGHRS and CDR2 YFSETQ. The germline V and J ends were trimmed by 3 bases and 0 bases, with 13 bases remaining between them. There are 16 residues in the CDR3. The CDR3 sequence: CASSSTGTYSYNEQFF. DNA for the CDR3: TGCGCCAGCAGCTCTACCGGGACCTACTCCTACAATGAGCAGTTCTTC.

This rearrangement joins TRBV7-3 to TRBJ2-7; D is undetermined. Germline V lookup: CDR1 SGHTA, CDR2 FQGTGA. V shed 2 bases and J shed 3 bases, with 2 bases lying between them. The CDR3 is made up of 11 amino acids. This CDR3 is CASSLLYEQYF. CDR3 in DNA: TGTGCCAGCAGCTTACTCTACGAGCAGTACTTC.